This T cell receptor beta chain was observed in a study of blood T cell repertoires in COVID-19. Study in general: Collection of acute and convalescent COVID-19 samples took place in the United States, Italy and Spain. T cells, B-cell-depleted T cells, or PBMCs provided the cDNA or gDNA that served as material.

How the authors handled the data: Amplified reference gene primers provided the basis for estimating nucleated cell counts. TCRdb's table, derived via immunoSEQ multiplex PCR, lists solely in-frame clones and lacks some. That table furnishes V, J and clone size, whereas the DNA furnished D and trimming. The profile shows more than 250,000 clones, around 90% of them singletons. The CDR3 loop spans 12 amino acids. Trimming left V 3 bases short and J 4 bases short, with 6 bases between. In germline, CDR1 is MNHEY, CDR2 SMNVEV (reference sequence). This receptor was obtained from a human donor in a cohort sampled during active COVID-19. Specimen: peripheral blood. The chain combines TRBV27 with TRBJ2-5, with D unresolved. Here the CDR3 reads CASSFPGETQYF. The CDR3 DNA is TGTGCCAGCAGTTTCCCCGGAGAGACCCAGTACTTC.